This T cell receptor (beta chain) was sequenced for a study of radiation and T cells in renal cell carcinoma. Whole-study findings and limits: From baseline, blood top tumor clonotypes peaked at 2 weeks post-radiation.

Germline lookup yields CDR1 MNHEY and CDR2 SVGAGI. The CDR3 is 12 residues long. V lost 2 bases and J 7 bases, leaving 8 bases between the germline ends. As to this clone: Its cognate antigen is unknown.

The time point: blood 2 weeks post-SBRT. Specified treatment: 15 Gy SBRT to primary tumor, nephrectomy 4 weeks later. Clones were read by immunoSEQ multiplex PCR, and TCRdb kept only the in-frame ones, dropping some. The sample shows 100,000 to 150,000 clones, about 81% of them seen only once. The chain carries TRBV6-5 and TRBJ2-5; D is undetermined. The sequenced sample was blood, obtained from a patient whose treatment included radiotherapy and nephrectomy. The sequence was collected from a man in his fifties or sixties with renal cell carcinoma. The CDR3 is CASSYGWGTQYF. The DNA of the CDR3 is TGTGCCAGCAGTTACGGGTGGGGGACCCAGTACTTC.